This is a list of T cell receptor beta chains from one sample in a study of blood T cell repertoires in COVID-19. Libraries were prepared by immunoSEQ multiplex PCR; TCRdb keeps only in-frame clonotypes and omits some of them. The sample has hundreds of thousands of clones; 84% are singletons. The sequencing sample was made of peripheral blood. The receptor source for this set is a woman aged 80 or over with active or convalescent COVID-19. The CDR3 runs from the conserved cysteine through the conserved F or W. Each record gives: clone size, D gene, J gene, V gene, CDR3 protein, CDR3 DNA. A D gene is named only where the DNA matches it firmly. Not all rows give a size; the values are once, few, many and, for expanded clones, a class.

abundance: NA; d_gene: TRBD1; j_gene: TRBJ1-4; v_gene: TRBV7-2; CDR3aa: CASSSSGTGGEKLFF; CDR3nt: TGTGCCAGCAGCTCCTCCGGGACAGGGGGCGAAAAACTGTTTTTT
abundance: NA; d_gene: NA; j_gene: TRBJ1-1; v_gene: TRBV7-3; CDR3aa: CASSVRGGARARNTEAFF; CDR3nt: TGTGCCAGCAGCGTTAGGGGGGGTGCGAGAGCCAGAAACACTGAAGCTTTCTTT
abundance: NA; d_gene: TRBD2; j_gene: TRBJ2-1; v_gene: TRBV2; CDR3aa: CASRYSGEQFF; CDR3nt: TGTGCCAGCAGATATAGCGGGGAGCAGTTCTTC
abundance: NA; d_gene: TRBD2; j_gene: TRBJ2-7; v_gene: TRBV19; CDR3aa: CASSIRAGGGEQYF; CDR3nt: TGTGCCAGTAGTATTCGAGCGGGAGGAGGTGAGCAGTACTTC
abundance: NA; d_gene: TRBD1; j_gene: TRBJ1-2; v_gene: TRBV28; CDR3aa: CASSFGQGADYGYTF; CDR3nt: TGTGCCAGCAGTTTTGGGCAGGGGGCCGACTATGGCTACACCTTC
abundance: NA; d_gene: NA; j_gene: TRBJ2-3; v_gene: TRBV7-2; CDR3aa: CASSLVRRSTDTQYF; CDR3nt: TGTGCCAGCAGCTTGGTCAGGCGAAGCACAGATACGCAGTATTTT
abundance: NA; d_gene: NA; j_gene: TRBJ1-1; v_gene: TRBV19; CDR3aa: CASSTVTNLNTEAFF; CDR3nt: TGTGCCAGTAGTACCGTGACAAATTTGAACACTGAAGCTTTCTTT
abundance: NA; d_gene: NA; j_gene: TRBJ1-2; v_gene: TRBV4-2; CDR3aa: CASSQGQIVGYTF; CDR3nt: TGTGCCAGCAGCCAAGGGCAGATTGTTGGCTACACCTTC
abundance: NA; d_gene: TRBD2; j_gene: TRBJ2-3; v_gene: TRBV5-1; CDR3aa: CASSRSGPVTDTQYF; CDR3nt: TGCGCCAGCAGCCGTAGCGGGCCAGTCACAGATACGCAGTATTTT
abundance: NA; d_gene: TRBD1; j_gene: TRBJ1-2; v_gene: TRBV6-1; CDR3aa: CASSERDRGFYGYTF; CDR3nt: TGTGCCAGCAGTGAAAGGGACAGGGGGTTCTATGGCTACACCTTC
abundance: NA; d_gene: TRBD2; j_gene: TRBJ2-3; v_gene: TRBV4-1; CDR3aa: CASSQGLSGTSTDTQYF; CDR3nt: TGCGCCAGCAGCCAAGGCCTTAGCGGGACAAGCACAGATACGCAGTATTTT
abundance: once; d_gene: NA; j_gene: TRBJ2-5; v_gene: TRBV30; CDR3aa: CAWSVGSRLQETQYF; CDR3nt: TGTGCCTGGAGTGTGGGTAGCAGACTCCAAGAGACCCAGTACTTC
abundance: NA; d_gene: NA; j_gene: TRBJ1-2; v_gene: TRBV20-1; CDR3aa: CSAITGSGYTF; CDR3nt: TGCAGTGCTATTACAGGGAGCGGCTACACCTTC
abundance: NA; d_gene: TRBD1; j_gene: TRBJ2-7; v_gene: TRBV28; CDR3aa: CASSTTGMGSEQYF; CDR3nt: TGTGCCAGCAGTACGACAGGGATGGGCTCCGAGCAGTACTTC
abundance: NA; d_gene: TRBD1; j_gene: TRBJ2-3; v_gene: TRBV3-1/TRBV3-2; CDR3aa: CASSQPTGTLEGRSPDTQYF; CDR3nt: TGTGCCAGCAGCCAACCGACAGGGACCCTTGAGGGGCGGTCGCCAGATACGCAGTATTTT
abundance: NA; d_gene: NA; j_gene: TRBJ1-5; v_gene: TRBV19; CDR3aa: CASSIPGSNQPQHF; CDR3nt: TGTGCCAGTAGTATTCCAGGAAGCAATCAGCCCCAGCATTTT
abundance: NA; d_gene: NA; j_gene: TRBJ1-3; v_gene: TRBV5-6; CDR3aa: CASSPEGGSHSGNTIYF; CDR3nt: TGTGCCAGCAGCCCTGAGGGTGGTAGTCACTCTGGAAACACCATATATTTT